This TCR beta chain derives from a study of T cells in Graves' hyperthyroidism and ophthalmopathy. RNA transcripts served as the template for amplifying TCR beta CDR3 regions. HTBI primers were the set used in a first-round RT-PCR of the TCR CDR3. TCRdb processed the multiplex PCR reads anew with MiXCR; each CDR3 protein has one entry. The profile shows over 500,000 distinct CDR3 sequences, about 16% of them singletons. V was clipped by 3 bases and J by 0 bases; unmatched bases: 10. This CDR3 spans 18 amino acids. Germline CDR1 SGDLS, CDR2 YYNGEE. Study findings and constraints: Stable hyperthyroidism was separated from ophthalmopathy by a model based on 13 V-J features.

Clinical symptoms, serum thyroxine, TRAb, thyroid ultrasound and orbital computed tomography established diagnosis. This clonotype was picked up a small number of times. The antigen remains unidentified. The specimen was blood. The gene calls are TRBV9 and TRBJ1-5, with TRBD1 matching 9 bases. The sequence was collected from a young woman with Graves' ophthalmopathy. This chain's CDR3 is CASSAGTGGDPSNQPQHF. The DNA of the CDR3 is TGTGCCAGCAGCGCAGGAACAGGGGGCGACCCTAGCAATCAGCCCCAGCATTTT.